The 21 T cell receptor beta chains reported below all come from one sample, sequenced in a study of PD-L1 blockade in urothelial cancer (TCRdb year 2017). Library preparation employed the immunoSEQ multiplex PCR assay. This immuneACCESS table, as held by TCRdb, lists in-frame sequences with V and J called but not all clones. Of the missing ones, under half trace to an unresolved V gene in checked studies; the others have no known cause. In this sample the table shows some 40,000 clones, more than 70% of which occur a single time. The ten top clones hold just under 25% of the sample. The time point label on this specimen signifies: pretreatment peripheral blood. Specimen: PBMCs, collected around atezolizumab (anti-PD-L1) treatment. The origin of the receptors is a donor at least 40 years old with urothelial cancer.

The V call is TRBV9, the J call TRBJ2-1, with D possibly being TRBD1 (6 bases). The V and J ends lost 0 bases and 9 bases respectively, with 16 bases between them. Germline values: CDR1 SGDLS, CDR2 YYNGEE. The CDR3 extends over 15 amino acids. The CDR3 coding sequence is TGTGCCAGCAGCGTAGGGGGTGGGAGAGGGGGTGAGCAGTTCTTC. It encodes CASSVGGGRGGEQFF.

The chain employs TRBV27 and TRBJ2-7; D is possibly TRBD1 (5 bases). Trimming took 4 bases from V and 4 from J, leaving 17 bases between them. CDR1 and CDR2 (germline): MNHEY, SMNVEV (reference sequence). This CDR3 has 15 amino acids. The CDR3 spells CASSSTQDTGYEQYF. CDR3 nucleotide sequence: TGTGCCAGCAGTTCGACACAAGATACAGGTTACGAGCAGTACTTC.

This clone was seen only a few times. The V gene is TRBV27, the J gene TRBJ2-7, with 8 nucleotides matching TRBD2. From germline, CDR1 is MNHEY and CDR2 SMNVEV (reference sequence). The CDR3 runs 17 residues. The V segment lost 3 bases and the J segment 2 bases; nucleotides outside the gene matches: 12. For the CDR3, the DNA is TGTGCCAGCAGTTTGGGTGCCACCGGACTAGCCCCCTACGAGCAGTACTTC. Translating gives CASSLGATGLAPYEQYF.

V is TRBV7-9 and J is TRBJ2-1, with TRBD1 as a possible D gene (5 bases). Germline-derived CDR1 and CDR2 are SEHNR and FQNEAQ (reference sequence). The V and J ends lost 0 bases and 14 bases respectively, with 17 bases between them. There are 14 residues in the CDR3. The CDR3 spells CASSLASPQGPKFF. CDR3 nucleotide sequence: TGTGCCAGCAGCTTAGCATCCCCCCAGGGCCCAAAGTTCTTC. Full variable domain (remainder filled in from reference TRBV7-9 and TRBJ2-1): DTGVSQNPRHKITKRGQNVTFRCDPISEHNRLYWYRQTLGQGPEFLTYFQNEAQLEKSRLLSDRFSAERPKGSFSTLEIQRTEQGDSAMYLCASSLASPQGPKFFGPGTRLTVL.

CDR3 in amino acids: CASSPRGQGGQFF. The CDR3 nucleotides are TGTGCCAGCAGCCCCCGGGGTCAGGGGGGGCAGTTCTTC. V is TRBV6-6 and J is TRBJ2-1, with D maybe TRBD1 (7 bases). The CDR3 runs to 13 residues. V lost 6 bases, J lost 12 bases, and 18 bases lay in between. The germline V gene has CDR1 MNHNY and CDR2 SVGAGI (reference sequence).

The chain employs TRBV7-9 and TRBJ2-2; a weak D match, TRBD1 (5 bases). The length of the CDR3 is 16 residues. Germline V CDR1 and CDR2: SEHNR, FQNEAQ (reference sequence). V was shortened by 3 bases and J by 0 bases, with 11 bases between the two germline ends. CDR3 DNA: TGTGCCAGCAGCTTTTGGGGCGGAACGAACACCGGGGAGCTGTTTTTT. Translating gives CASSFWGGTNTGELFF.

The chain links TRBV11-2 to TRBJ1-2; 7 bases match TRBD1. Per the germline V gene, CDR1 is SGHAT and CDR2 is FQNNGV. This CDR3 spans 15 amino acids. The ends lost 5 bases at V and 4 bases at J; junction bases unmatched: 10. The CDR3 nucleotides are TGTGCCAGCAGCCCAGGGGGTTGGACAGCCTATGGCTACACCTTC. The encoded protein is CASSPGGWTAYGYTF.

The chain has TRBV18 and TRBJ2-7; perhaps TRBD1 as D (5 bases). CDR1 is KGHSH and CDR2 is LQKENI in the germline V gene. Trimming left V 0 bases short and J 8 bases short, with 14 bases between. The CDR3 spans 14 residues. This CDR3 is CASSPPGGRAQQYF. Written as DNA, the CDR3 is TGTGCCAGCTCACCACCGGGTGGCAGGGCCCAGCAGTACTTC.

The rearrangement links TRBV9 to TRBJ1-3; a possible D gene is TRBD1 (5 bases). Germline V gene data show CDR1 as SGDLS and CDR2 as YYNGEE. V was cut by 4 bases and J by 5 bases, with 13 bases left in between. The CDR3 length is 14 residues. CDR3: CASSPGGGRNTIYF. For the CDR3, the DNA is TGTGCCAGCAGCCCGGGGGGGGGTAGAAACACCATATATTTT.

The rearrangement uses TRBV10-1 and TRBJ2-7, with 9 bases matching TRBD2. J gave up 0 bases and V 8 bases, and 8 bases lay outside the gene matches. The CDR3 runs 15 residues. Germline V CDR1 and CDR2: WNHNN, SYGVQD (reference sequence). The CDR3: CASPGAGGLSYEQYF. CDR3 nucleotides: TGCGCCAGCCCGGGGGCGGGAGGGCTCTCCTACGAGCAGTACTTC.

The V and J genes are TRBV4-2 and TRBJ2-5; TRBD1 matches 9 bases. J was trimmed by 5 bases and V by 0 bases; bases with no gene match: 7. The V gene's germline CDR1 is LGHNA and CDR2 YNFKEQ. This CDR3 comprises 16 residues. CDR3 nucleotides: TGTGCCAGCAGCCAAGATGGGGGGACAGGGTGGGAGACCCAGTACTTC. Translation gives CASSQDGGTGWETQYF.

This chain uses TRBV28 with TRBJ2-7; 8 positions agree with TRBD1. This CDR3 has 14 residues. Germline-derived CDR1 and CDR2 are MDHEN and SYDVKM. Unmatched junction bases numbered 7, after V lost 7 bases and J lost 2 bases. The DNA for the CDR3 is TGTGCCAGCACCCCGGGACAGGAACCCTACGAGCAGTACTTC. It translates to CASTPGQEPYEQYF.

The chain carries TRBV28 and TRBJ2-7, with D uncertain. Trimming took off 6 bases at V and 1 base at J, with 4 bases between the two ends. Germline V gene lookup returns CDR1 MDHEN and CDR2 SYDVKM. CDR3 size: 11 residues. CDR3 sequence: CASSESYEQYF. The CDR3 bases are TGTGCCAGCAGCGAGTCCTACGAGCAGTACTTC. Drawing the rest from reference TRBV28 and TRBJ2-7, the complete variable domain is DVKVTQSSRYLVKRTGEKVFLECVQDMDHENMFWYRQDPGLGLRLIYFSYDVKMKEKGDIPEGYSVSREKKERFSLILESASTNQTSMYLCASSESYEQYFGPGTRLTVT.

The chain combines TRBV19 with TRBJ1-6, with D maybe TRBD1 (6 bases). The CDR3 length is 16 residues. V lost 4 bases, J lost 8 bases, and 18 bases lay in between. In germline, CDR1 is LNHDA, CDR2 SQIVND (reference sequence). The DNA of the CDR3 is TGTGCCAGTAGTAGATTACAGGGCTCCCTGGATTCACCCCTCCACTTT. Its protein is CASSRLQGSLDSPLHF.

The CDR3 is CASSLADRGGTQYF. The CDR3 DNA reads TGTGCCAGCAGCTTAGCGGACAGGGGGGGGACCCAGTACTTC. V usage is TRBV7-2 and J usage is TRBJ2-5, with 10 bases aligning to TRBD1. Looked up from germline, CDR1 is SGHTA and CDR2 is FQGNSA. This CDR3 contains 14 residues. The trim removed 0 bases at V and 7 bases at J, leaving 2 bases unmatched.

V usage is TRBV18 and J usage is TRBJ2-6; 9 bases map to TRBD1. The length of the CDR3 is 19 residues. Germline trimming cut 2 bases from V and 2 bases from J; bases unmatched to any gene: 10. Germline V lookup: CDR1 KGHSH, CDR2 LQKENI. As DNA, the CDR3 is TGTGCCAGCTCACCATCTTTGGGGACAGGGTTCACTGGGGCCAACGTCCTGACTTTC. Protein product: CASSPSLGTGFTGANVLTF.

This clone was observed a single time. The rearrangement joins TRBV28 to TRBJ2-7, with D perhaps TRBD2 (5 bases). Per the germline V gene, CDR1 is MDHEN and CDR2 is SYDVKM. The CDR3 contains 13 residues. The V end lost 8 bases, the J end lost 0 bases, and 11 bases lay between the germline ends. CDR3 residues: CASRVANSYEQYF. DNA of the CDR3: TGTGCCAGCCGGGTAGCGAACTCCTACGAGCAGTACTTC.

V gene TRBV28 combines with J gene TRBJ2-2; TRBD2 matches at 9 bases. Germline V gene lookup returns CDR1 MDHEN and CDR2 SYDVKM. The length of the CDR3 is 14 residues. The CDR3 spells CVGGAGGPHGELFF. The DNA of the CDR3 is TGTGTGGGGGGGGCGGGAGGGCCCCACGGGGAGCTGTTTTTT.

This chain links TRBV11-1 with TRBJ1-1, with 9 bases that match TRBD1. The V and J ends lost 5 bases and 3 bases, in that order; junction bases with no gene match: 7. From germline, CDR1 is SGHAT and CDR2 FQDESV (reference sequence). This CDR3 has 15 amino acids. DNA of the CDR3: TGTGCCAGCAGCCGACACCGGGACAGGGACACTGAAGCTTTCTTT. It is translated as CASSRHRDRDTEAFF.

The genes are TRBV4-3 and TRBJ2-3; D is possibly TRBD2 (5 bases). CDR1 LGHNA and CDR2 YSLEER come from the germline V gene. This CDR3 has 16 residues. V was pared by 0 bases and J by 3 bases, with 13 bases between. The CDR3 is CASSQEGPGGTDTQYF. CDR3 bases: TGCGCCAGCAGCCAAGAAGGGCCCGGAGGTACAGATACGCAGTATTTT.

This chain uses TRBV19 with TRBJ1-2; TRBD1 is a possible D gene (5 bases). The CDR3 length is 13 residues. Looked up from germline, CDR1 is LNHDA and CDR2 is SQIVND (reference sequence). Between the trimmed V and J ends, which lost 6 bases and 1 base, there was a span of 9 bases. The CDR3 bases are TGTGCCAGTAGGCTGACAGTTAACTATGGCTACACCTTC. This sequence encodes CASRLTVNYGYTF.